A single sample gave rise to the 29 T cell receptor beta chains below, sequenced in a study of blood T cell repertoires in COVID-19. Only in-frame clones appear in the TCRdb table, and some are missing; sequencing was by immunoSEQ multiplex PCR. The sample has about 210,000 clones, around three quarters seen once. Sequencing was carried out using peripheral blood. The receptors were sampled from a woman aged 70 to 79 with acute or convalescent COVID-19.

The gene calls are TRBV30 and TRBJ1-6, with 7 nucleotides matching TRBD1. Germline CDR1 is GTSNPN and CDR2 is SVGIG (reference sequence). The V segment lost 2 bases and the J segment 5 bases; nucleotides outside the gene matches: 9. The CDR3 spans 16 residues. CDR3 nucleotides: TGTGCCTGGAGTCCTCCGGACAGGATGGATAATTCACCCCTCCACTTT. This translates into CAWSPPDRMDNSPLHF.

This sequence joins TRBV6-6 and TRBJ1-5; D perhaps matches TRBD1 (5 bases). V was trimmed by 4 bases and J by 3 bases, leaving 13 bases between them. CDR3 size: 15 residues. The V gene's germline CDR1 is MNHNY and CDR2 SVGAGI (reference sequence). The CDR3 protein is CASSFSGSFNQPQHF. CDR3 coding DNA: TGTGCCAGCAGTTTTTCAGGGTCCTTCAATCAGCCCCAGCATTTT.

Details on this clone: The conserved phenylalanine or tryptophan normally closing the CDR3 is absent here, so this likely arose from a read error. The chain uses TRBV24-1 and TRBJ1-2, with no clear D. The V gene's germline CDR1 is KGHDR and CDR2 SFDVKD. The CDR3 runs 12 residues. V was shortened by 7 bases and J by 6 bases, with 11 bases between the two germline ends. CDR3 loop: CATSAGGDGYTL. The CDR3 nucleotides read TGTGCCACCAGCGCCGGAGGAGATGGCTACACCCTC.

This clone was observed once. J is TRBJ1-2 and V is TRBV5-8, with D maybe TRBD1 (6 bases). The germline V gene has CDR1 SGHTS and CDR2 YDEGEE. V was shortened by 4 bases and J by 6 bases, with 19 bases between the two germline ends. There are 15 residues in the CDR3. CDR3 protein: CASSLMPRGIDGYTF. For the CDR3, the DNA is TGTGCCAGCAGCCTTATGCCGAGGGGGATAGATGGCTACACCTTC.

The J gene is TRBJ1-2, the V gene TRBV11-2, with D possibly being TRBD1 (5 bases). Trimming stripped 1 base from V and 8 bases from J, with 11 bases between. CDR1 and CDR2 (germline): SGHAT, FQNNGV. There are 13 residues in the CDR3. CDR3 in amino acids: CASSLGREGGYTF. Written as DNA, the CDR3 is TGTGCCAGCAGCTTAGGCAGGGAGGGAGGCTACACCTTC.

The chain joins TRBV4-3 to TRBJ2-3, with TRBD2 matching 11 bases. V was pared by 0 bases and J by 3 bases, with 11 bases of the junction left unmatched. CDR3 length: 19 amino acids. CDR1 is LGHNA and CDR2 is YSLEER in the germline V gene. DNA of the CDR3: TGCGCCAGCAGCCAAGACCTCCCAAGCCTAGCGGGGGGTACAGATACGCAGTATTTT. Translation: CASSQDLPSLAGGTDTQYF.

The chain links TRBV19 to TRBJ1-2; the match to TRBD1 covers 11 bases. V trimming: 10 bases; J trimming: 5 bases; junction bases outside the gene matches: 9. The CDR3 totals 14 residues. Germline V gives CDR1 LNHDA, CDR2 SQIVND (reference sequence). The CDR3 spells CATYSGTGGYGYTF. Here the CDR3 DNA reads TGTGCCACATACTCCGGGACAGGGGGATATGGCTACACCTTC.

V gene TRBV19 combines with J gene TRBJ2-5; 7 bases match TRBD1. V lost 0 bases to trimming and J lost 6 bases; unmatched junction nucleotides: 4. Germline V gene lookup returns CDR1 LNHDA and CDR2 SQIVND (reference sequence). This CDR3 comprises 14 residues. The CDR3 loop is CASSIEGTVQTQYF. CDR3 DNA sequence: TGTGCCAGTAGTATAGAAGGGACAGTTCAGACCCAGTACTTC. Full variable domain (missing parts from reference TRBV19 and TRBJ2-5): DGGITQSPKYLFRKEGQNVTLSCEQNLNHDAMYWYRQDPGQGLRLIYYSQIVNDFQKGDIAEGYSVSREKKESFPLTVTSAQKNPTAFYLCASSIEGTVQTQYFGPGTRLLVL.

The chain uses TRBV10-3 and TRBJ2-7, with D possibly TRBD2 on 5 matching bases. This CDR3 contains 11 residues. Trimming took 3 bases from V and 12 from J, leaving 12 bases between them. Germline assignment: CDR1 ENHRY and CDR2 SYGVKD. CDR3 protein: CAISDDREGYF. DNA of the CDR3: TGTGCCATCAGTGACGACCGGGAAGGGTACTTC.

The genes are TRBV6-6 and TRBJ1-1; possible D gene TRBD1, 6 bases. The V end was cut by 9 bases, the J end by 1 base, with 12 bases between. The germline gives CDR1 MNHNY, CDR2 SVGAGI (reference sequence). The CDR3 has 13 amino acids. The CDR3 region is CASSTGPNTEAFF. The CDR3 DNA reads as TGTGCCAGTTCGACAGGACCGAACACTGAAGCTTTCTTT.

The sample holds a few counts of this clone. CDR3 amino acids: CSVSGRGQANTGELFF. CDR3 coding DNA: TGCAGCGTTTCCGGGCGCGGGCAGGCGAACACCGGGGAGCTGTTTTTT. The chain has TRBV29-1 and TRBJ2-2; D might be TRBD2 (5 bases). Trimming shortened V by 5 bases and J by 0 bases, and 16 bases separated the two germline ends. The germline V gene encodes CDR1 SQVTM and CDR2 ANQGSEA. The length of the CDR3 is 16 residues.

The chain recombines TRBV28 with TRBJ2-1; 7 bases map to TRBD2. The trim removed 3 bases at V and 10 bases at J, leaving 12 bases unmatched. Germline lookup yields CDR1 MDHEN and CDR2 SYDVKM. CDR3 length: 15 amino acids. The CDR3 DNA reads TGTGCCAGCAGTTTTCTAAGCGGGAAACCAGGGGAGCAGTTCTTC. Amino acids: CASSFLSGKPGEQFF.

The chain carries TRBV14 and TRBJ2-1, with D hard to call. The V gene lost 4 bases and the J gene lost 4 bases, with 23 bases spanning the gap. This CDR3 has 18 amino acids. Germline CDR1 reads SGHDN; CDR2 reads FVKESK. The CDR3 DNA sequence: TGTGCCAGCAGCCCCTTCAGGATTTCCATATCGCTGTACAATGAGCAGTTCTTC. This translates into CASSPFRISISLYNEQFF.

V usage is TRBV4-1 and J usage is TRBJ2-3; 14 nucleotides line up with TRBD2. The CDR3 totals 15 residues. Losses at the gene ends were 3 bases for V and 4 bases for J; bases not matched to a gene: 0. Germline CDR1 reads MGHRA; CDR2 reads YSYEKL. Here the CDR3 DNA reads TGCGCCAGCAGCCAGGGACTAGCGGGGGCAGATACGCAGTATTTT. Protein sequence: CASSQGLAGADTQYF.

In nucleotides, the CDR3 is TGTGCCAGCAGTGAAGCAGGGACAGTTTCCTACGAGCAGTACGTC. Its translation is CASSEAGTVSYEQYV. The gene calls are TRBV6-1 and TRBJ2-7, with 7 bases aligning to TRBD1. Germline loops: CDR1 MNHNS, CDR2 SASEGT. This CDR3 region has 15 residues. Trimming at V came to 0 bases and at J to 1 base, leaving 3 bases not matched to a gene.

This clone was observed a few times. The chain carries TRBV5-8 and TRBJ1-6; D gene ambiguous. With 2 bases removed from V and 6 bases from J, the gap between germline ends came to 9 bases. The CDR3 has 14 amino acids. Germline V gives CDR1 SGHTS, CDR2 YDEGEE. The CDR3 reads CASSFEQINSPLHF. CDR3 coding DNA: TGTGCCAGCAGCTTCGAACAGATTAATTCACCCCTCCACTTT.

This clone was counted between two and nine times. This rearrangement joins TRBV30 to TRBJ2-5, with a tentative D call TRBD1 (5 bases). Germline V lookup: CDR1 GTSNPN, CDR2 SVGIG (reference sequence). The CDR3 runs 14 residues. Trimming left V 2 bases short and J 4 bases short, with 14 bases between. The DNA of the CDR3 is TGTGCCTGGAGTCAACAGGCCGTACCAGAGACCCAGTACTTC. Amino acid sequence: CAWSQQAVPETQYF.

This clone was seen repeatedly, ten times or more. The V call is TRBV18, the J call TRBJ2-3; 7 bases fit TRBD2. The V gene's germline CDR1 is KGHSH and CDR2 LQKENI. Trimming cost V 3 bases and J 6 bases; bases outside gene matches: 9. This CDR3 has 15 residues. The DNA of the CDR3 is TGTGCCAGCTCACCCGCAGGGCAGGGAGGGGATACGCAGTATTTT. Amino acid sequence: CASSPAGQGGDTQYF.

This sequence joins TRBV29-1 and TRBJ2-3; weak D call: TRBD1 (5 bases). Germline V gives CDR1 SQVTM, CDR2 ANQGSEA. V lost 6 bases and J lost 4, with 14 bases in between. This CDR3 has 13 amino acids. Here the CDR3 reads CSVPPQGADTQYF. The CDR3 DNA follows: TGCAGCGTCCCACCTCAGGGTGCAGATACGCAGTATTTT.

The chain recombines TRBV4-3 with TRBJ2-1; D might be TRBD2 (5 bases). This CDR3 is built from 16 residues. The V and J ends lost 6 bases and 9 bases respectively, with 24 bases between them. Germline-derived CDR1 and CDR2 are LGHNA and YSLEER. The chain's CDR3 is CASRLLPDSTVREQFF. The DNA for the CDR3 is TGCGCCAGCAGGCTACTTCCGGACTCAACAGTCCGTGAGCAGTTCTTC.

The chain joins TRBV12-5 to TRBJ2-3; TRBD1 might be the D (6 bases). CDR1 LGHNT and CDR2 FRNRAP come from the germline V gene. The CDR3 is made up of 14 amino acids. V lost 1 base to trimming and J lost 9 bases, with 14 bases between them. CDR3 region: CASGLASGQLTQYF. DNA of the CDR3: TGTGCTAGTGGTTTGGCCTCGGGACAACTCACGCAGTATTTT.

The rearrangement links TRBV7-9 to TRBJ2-2; D gene unclear. The CDR3 sequence is 14 residues long. Germline V lookup: CDR1 SEHNR, CDR2 FQNEAQ (reference sequence). The ends were cut back, 0 bases at V and 2 bases at J, with 4 bases in the middle. The CDR3 spells CASSLAANTGELFF. Here the CDR3 DNA reads TGTGCCAGCAGCTTAGCAGCAAACACCGGGGAGCTGTTTTTT.

The CDR3 bases are TGCGCCAGCAATCCGGCAGGAAGCTACGAGCAGTACTTC. It yields the protein CASNPAGSYEQYF. The rearrangement links TRBV5-1 to TRBJ2-7; D is undetermined. Germline lookup yields CDR1 SGHRS and CDR2 YFSETQ. Trimming pared 6 bases from V and 3 bases from J, leaving 13 bases between. This CDR3 has 13 amino acids. Variable domain in full (rest from reference TRBV5-1 and TRBJ2-7): KAGVTQTPRYLIKTRGQQVTLSCSPISGHRSVSWYQQTPGQGLQFLFEYFSETQRNKGNFPGRFSGRQFSNSRSEMNVSTLELGDSALYLCASNPAGSYEQYFGPGTRLTVT.

The chain links TRBV11-2 to TRBJ1-1, with 9 bases lining up with TRBD1. The CDR3 extends over 14 amino acids. Germline V gives CDR1 SGHAT, CDR2 FQNNGV. Trimming cost V 3 bases and J 3 bases; bases outside gene matches: 2. The CDR3 reads CASSFGQGYTEAFF. The CDR3 DNA sequence: TGTGCCAGCAGCTTCGGACAGGGGTACACTGAAGCTTTCTTT.

Of note for this clone: This same CDR3 is encoded by further DNA sequences in the sample. The chain has TRBV7-3 and TRBJ2-5; 11 bases match TRBD2. Per germline, CDR1 SGHTA and CDR2 FQGTGA. The CDR3 spans 17 residues. V shed 5 bases and J 4 bases; nucleotides not matched to a gene: 12. DNA of the CDR3: TGTGCCAGCAGCCCACGGGGTAGCGGGGGGGCCGGAGAGACCCAGTACTTC. Its translation is CASSPRGSGGAGETQYF.

The chain combines TRBV27 with TRBJ2-7; the D is unclear. The CDR3 covers 12 residues. The germline V and J ends were trimmed by 5 bases and 4 bases, with 9 bases remaining between them. Germline V gene sequence: CDR1 MNHEY, CDR2 SMNVEV (reference sequence). The DNA of the CDR3 is TGTGCCAGCAGTACCAGGTTGTACGAGCAGTACGTC. Translation gives CASSTRLYEQYV.

This clone was observed a handful of times. Other DNA sequences within the sample encode an identical CDR3. The rearrangement links TRBV29-1 to TRBJ2-3, with D possibly TRBD1 on 6 matching bases. This CDR3 has 14 amino acids. Per germline, CDR1 SQVTM and CDR2 ANQGSEA. V was shortened by 7 bases and J by 1 base, with 15 bases between the two germline ends. CDR3 amino acids: CSAWSGAGTDTQYF. DNA for the CDR3: TGCAGCGCCTGGTCAGGGGCTGGCACAGATACGCAGTATTTT.

The chain's CDR3 is CASSWPRYRGRDTGELFF. DNA for the CDR3: TGTGCCAGCAGCTGGCCCCGATACAGGGGTCGGGACACCGGGGAGCTGTTTTTT. This chain uses TRBV7-9 with TRBJ2-2; TRBD1 aligns across 7 bases. The germline V gene encodes CDR1 SEHNR and CDR2 FQNEAQ (reference sequence). Trimming removed 4 bases from V and 3 bases from J; junction bases left unmatched: 14. The CDR3 consists of 18 residues.

The chain is built from TRBV5-1 and TRBJ2-5; D unclear. Germline V gives CDR1 SGHRS, CDR2 YFSETQ. This CDR3 contains 14 residues. Deletions cut 0 bases from V and 4 bases from J, with 10 bases between. The CDR3 sequence: CASSLARSSETQYF. The CDR3 nucleotides read TGCGCCAGCAGCTTGGCCAGATCGTCAGAGACCCAGTACTTC.